Given below is one T cell receptor (beta chain) in context. This sample is part of a study of blood T cell repertoires in COVID-19. Looked up from germline, CDR1 is MDHEN and CDR2 is SYDVKM. The CDR3 covers 15 residues. V gave up 5 bases and J gave up 3 bases, with 16 bases separating them. Produced via immunoSEQ multiplex PCR; TCRdb's table is partial and in-frame only. The table lists about 110,000 clones, 65% to 85% of them singletons. This sequence originates from a woman in her 70s with acute or convalescent COVID-19. V and J are TRBV28 and TRBJ2-5; maybe TRBD1 (7 bases). Sequences were obtained from peripheral blood. DNA for the CDR3: TGTGCCAGCAGTCCCCGCGGGACAGAGAAAGAGACCCAGTACTTC. It encodes CASSPRGTEKETQYF.